This is a list of T cell receptor beta chains from one sample in a study of regulatory T cells in long-lasting Graves disease. One entry per CDR3 protein results from TCRdb running MiXCR on the multiplex PCR reads. The repertoire holds 250,000 to 300,000 distinct CDR3 sequences, under 20% seen once, with around 15% in the top ten. A further study also used this sample, focusing on T cells in Graves' hyperthyroidism and ophthalmopathy.

The sequencing here drew on peripheral blood mononuclear cells (PBMCs), taken at new diagnosis, from a patient treated with antithyroid drugs. These receptors all come from a woman aged 30 to 39 with Graves disease. Each CDR3 is given with its conserved first and last residue. A D gene is named only where the DNA matches it firmly. Expanded clones are given a class, and other clones once, few, many or no size at all.

>TRBD2|many|TRBV3-1|TRBJ2-1
TGTGCCAGCAGCCCGGGACTAGCGGGGGCCAATGAGCAGTTCTTC
CASSPGLAGANEQFF
>TRBD2|NA|TRBV29-1|TRBJ2-5
TGCAGCGTGACCAGCGGGGTGGAGACCCAGTACTTC
CSVTSGVETQYF
>TRBD1|few|TRBV12-3/TRBV12-4|TRBJ1-2
TGTGCCAGCAGTTTATTGGTTCAGGGGGCGTCCGGCTACACCTTC
CASSLLVQGASGYTF
>TRBD2|many|TRBV5-4|TRBJ2-1
TGTGCCAGCAGCCCGCCCGGACTAGTGGGGGACAATGAGCAGTTCTTC
CASSPPGLVGDNEQFF
>NA|many|TRBV25-1|TRBJ1-1
TGTGCCAGCAGTTTGAGTCGGACGACTGAAGCTTTCTTT
CASSLSRTTEAFF
>NA|many|TRBV14|TRBJ2-5
TGTGCCAGCAACCAGGCGGGGGCCTCACTCCAAGAGACCCAGTACTTC
CASNQAGASLQETQYF
>NA|many|TRBV20-1|TRBJ2-7
TGCAGTGCGGCACAGGGATCCTACGAGCAGTACTTC
CSAAQGSYEQYF
>NA|many|TRBV6-1|TRBJ1-2
TGTGCCAGCAACCTTTCCCCGGGACAAAACTATGGCTACACCTTC
CASNLSPGQNYGYTF
>TRBD1|many|TRBV19|TRBJ1-1
TGTGCCAGTAGTGTGGGACAGAGCCAACGCGCTGAAGCTTTCTTT
CASSVGQSQRAEAFF
>NA|NA|TRBV18|TRBJ2-2
TGTGCCAGCTCACCCTTTTGGACACCCCTCGAGAACACCGGGGAGCTGTTTTTT
CASSPFWTPLENTGELFF
>NA|many|TRBV6-9|TRBJ1-5
TGTGCCAGCAGTTTGGGACCTTTAGGGGGGCAGGGCCAGCCCCAGCATTTT
CASSLGPLGGQGQPQHF
>TRBD1|many|TRBV6-1|TRBJ1-6
TGTGCCAGCAGCCCTAGGGGGGAAGGGGGCGTTAGTTCACCCCTCCACTTT
CASSPRGEGGVSSPLHF
>NA|NA|TRBV4-1|TRBJ1-2
TGCGCCAGCAGCCAAGATCCTCCACTAGACGACTACACCTTC
CASSQDPPLDDYTF
>TRBD1|NA|TRBV29-1|TRBJ1-4
TGCAGCGTAGGACAGGCGGGTGAAAAACTGTTTTTT
CSVGQAGEKLFF
>NA|many|TRBV11-2|TRBJ2-1
TGTGCCAGCAGCTTCCACAGGGAGAGCAATGAGCAGTTCTTC
CASSFHRESNEQFF
>TRBD2|many|TRBV7-9|TRBJ2-1
TGTGCCAGCAGCTTAGTGATAGCGGGGGGCACTCATGAGCAGTTCTTC
CASSLVIAGGTHEQFF
>NA|many|TRBV3-1|TRBJ1-1
TGTGCCAGCAGCCAAGTATCTCGGCGGAACACTGAAGCTTTCTTT
CASSQVSRRNTEAFF
>NA|many|TRBV3-1|TRBJ1-3
TGTGCCAGCAGCCAAGATTGGGGGGTTGGAAACACCATATATTTT
CASSQDWGVGNTIYF
>NA|many|TRBV14|TRBJ1-2
TGTGCCAGCAGCCAACGGCGGTTTGGCGGCTACACCTTC
CASSQRRFGGYTF
>TRBD2|many|TRBV6-1|TRBJ2-5
TGTGCCAGCAGTGAATCGGGGGGGCCGGGAGAGACCCAGTACTTC
CASSESGGPGETQYF
>NA|once|TRBV5-6|TRBJ1-1
TGTGCCAGCTCAAGGCCATCGAACACTGAAGCTTTCTTT
CASSRPSNTEAFF
>TRBD1|NA|TRBV12-3/TRBV12-4|TRBJ1-2
TGTGCCAGCAGTCCCGGGACAGGCCACTATGGCTACACCTTC
CASSPGTGHYGYTF